This TCR beta chain originates from a study of CD8 T cells in ankylosing spondylitis. Study observations and caveats: It appeared that ankylosing spondylitis blood was characterized by a TCR beta motif of several highly homologous variants. Matched ankylosing spondylitis synovial fluid reportedly showed significant enrichment of disease-linked clones. Previous work reported some of these motif variants in the synovial fluid and blood of reactive arthritis. As for the disease-linked clones, they showed a CD8+ phenotype and occurred at relatively low frequencies in peripheral blood.

Worth noting for this clonotype: What it binds is unknown.

This CDR3 has 15 amino acids. CDR1 and CDR2 (germline): ENHRY, SYGVKD. The V and J ends lost 10 bases and 1 base, in that order; junction bases with no gene match: 8. MiXCR, applied by TCRdb to the 5' RACE reads, yields one record per CDR3 protein. Found here are fewer than 750,000 distinct CDR3 sequences, around 20% of them singletons; the top ten hold about a fifth. The genes are TRBV10-3 and TRBJ2-3; TRBD2 matches 10 bases. The receptor comes from a male donor with ankylosing spondylitis. Material: blood, either unsorted or a sorted T cell fraction (not recorded which). The chain's CDR3 is CASEPGTSGTDTQYF. The DNA for the CDR3 is TGTGCCAGCGAACCCGGGACTAGCGGCACAGATACGCAGTATTTT.